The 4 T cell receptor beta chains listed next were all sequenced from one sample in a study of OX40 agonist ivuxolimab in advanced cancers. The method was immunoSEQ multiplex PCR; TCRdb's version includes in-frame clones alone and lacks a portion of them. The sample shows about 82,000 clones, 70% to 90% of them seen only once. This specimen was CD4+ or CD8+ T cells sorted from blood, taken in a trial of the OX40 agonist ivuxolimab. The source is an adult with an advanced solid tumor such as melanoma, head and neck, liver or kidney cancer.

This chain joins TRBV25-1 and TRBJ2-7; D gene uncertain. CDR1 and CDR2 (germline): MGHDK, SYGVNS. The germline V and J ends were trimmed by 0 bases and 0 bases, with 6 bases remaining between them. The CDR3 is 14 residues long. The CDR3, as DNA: TGTGCCAGCAGTGAATACAGGCACTCCTACGAGCAGTACTTC. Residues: CASSEYRHSYEQYF.

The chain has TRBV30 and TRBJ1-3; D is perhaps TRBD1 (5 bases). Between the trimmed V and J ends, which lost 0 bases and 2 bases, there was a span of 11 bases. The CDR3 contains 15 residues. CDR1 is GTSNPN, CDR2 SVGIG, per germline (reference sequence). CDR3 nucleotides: TGTGCCTGGAGTGTAAAAGGGGCGGCTGGAAACACCATATATTTT. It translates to CAWSVKGAAGNTIYF.

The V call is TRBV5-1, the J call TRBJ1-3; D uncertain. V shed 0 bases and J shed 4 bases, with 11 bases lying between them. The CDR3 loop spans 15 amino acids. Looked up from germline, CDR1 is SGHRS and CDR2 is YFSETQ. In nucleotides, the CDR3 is TGCGCCAGCAGCTTGGCCGGTCCAGTCGGAAACACCATATATTTT. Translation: CASSLAGPVGNTIYF.

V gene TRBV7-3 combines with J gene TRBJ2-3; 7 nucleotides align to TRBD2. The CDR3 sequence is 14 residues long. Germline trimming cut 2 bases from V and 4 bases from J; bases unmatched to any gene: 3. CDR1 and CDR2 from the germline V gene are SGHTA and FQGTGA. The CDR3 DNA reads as TGTGCCAGCAGCTTAGGACTAGGGGCAGATACGCAGTATTTT. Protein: CASSLGLGADTQYF.